The source of this TCR beta chain is a study of Graves' ophthalmopathy and Graves' hyperthyroidism. General study findings and limits: Blood shared most expanded thyroid clonotypes above 0.001 frequency. A 13-signature model separated ophthalmopathy from stable hyperthyroidism, just under 90% sensitivity, 75% to 84% specificity.

In its sample, this clonotype was seen many times. Its antigen is still unknown. The V gene's germline CDR1 is MNHEY and CDR2 SVGEGT. Trimming cost V 6 bases and J 1 base, with 19 bases left between them. This CDR3 is 18 amino acids long. Amplification from RNA transcripts yielded the TCR beta CDR3 regions. Following a first-round RT-PCR that used HTBI primers, a second-round multiplex PCR was carried out. TCRdb called the multiplex PCR reads again in MiXCR, with one record for every CDR3 protein. The data hold over a million distinct CDR3 sequences, with approximately 35% observed a single time. In this cohort, patients with other autoimmune diseases, uncontrolled infections, pregnancy or lactation were excluded. The diagnosis was founded upon clinical symptoms, serum thyroxine, TRAb, thyroid ultrasound and orbital computed tomography.

The chain has TRBV6-2 or TRBV6-3 and TRBJ2-6, with a tentative D call TRBD1 (6 bases). The TCR originated in an adult man with Graves' hyperthyroidism. Material: peripheral blood or thyroid tissue (not recorded which). For the CDR3, the DNA is TGTGCCAGCAGATCCCCGGGACATCCCCTATCTGGGGCCAACGTCCTGACTTTC. Residues: CASRSPGHPLSGANVLTF.